One sample yielded the 17 T cell receptor beta chains listed below, sequenced in a study of blood T cell repertoires in COVID-19. The protocol was immunoSEQ multiplex PCR, while the TCRdb copy is restricted to in-frame clones and leaves out a portion. The repertoire consists of roughly 120,000 clones, with just over 70% occurring once and the leading ten covering approximately 0.79%. Specimen: peripheral blood. The source of these receptors is a human donor with acute or convalescent COVID-19. The donor label of this sample is uncertain.

V is TRBV2 and J is TRBJ2-3; 9 nucleotides align to TRBD1. From germline, CDR1 is SNHLY and CDR2 FYNNEI. J gave up 6 bases and V 2 bases, and 3 bases lay outside the gene matches. There are 14 residues in the CDR3. The CDR3 DNA reads as TGTGCCAGCAGTGAACCGGACAGGGGTGATACGCAGTATTTT. Translated, it gives CASSEPDRGDTQYF.

The V and J genes are TRBV20-1 and TRBJ2-5, with TRBD2 identical over 11 bases. The germline V gene has CDR1 DFQATT and CDR2 SNEGSKA (reference sequence). This CDR3 has 17 amino acids. With 3 bases clipped from V and 0 bases from J, the junction kept 9 bases outside the gene matches. The CDR3 protein is CSASSGGVFSNQETQYF. CDR3 in DNA: TGCAGTGCTAGTAGCGGGGGGGTCTTTTCGAACCAAGAGACCCAGTACTTC.

Worth noting for this clone: Other nucleotide sequences from this sample produce the same CDR3. This chain uses TRBV5-6 with TRBJ1-6; D is ambiguous. V lost 0 bases to trimming and J lost 10 bases, with 11 bases between them. The CDR3 covers 14 residues. Germline V gene lookup returns CDR1 SGHDT and CDR2 YYEEEE. The DNA of the CDR3 is TGTGCCAGCAGCTTGGGGAGGTCGGGATCACCCCTCCACTTT. It yields the protein CASSLGRSGSPLHF. Variable domain in full (rest from reference TRBV5-6 and TRBJ1-6): DAGVTQSPTHLIKTRGQQVTLRCSPKSGHDTVSWYQQALGQGPQFIFQYYEEEERQRGNFPDRFSGHQFPNYSSELNVNALLLGDSALYLCASSLGRSGSPLHFGNGTRLTVT.

The chain is built from TRBV6-5 and TRBJ1-1; D remains unclear. Germline loops: CDR1 MNHEY, CDR2 SVGAGI. V shed 7 bases and J shed 1 base, with 4 bases lying between them. The CDR3 loop spans 11 amino acids. The CDR3 coding sequence is TGTGCCAGCATAAAGAACACTGAAGCTTTCTTT. Its translation: CASIKNTEAFF.

This clone has more than one count but fewer than ten. This chain joins TRBV30 and TRBJ1-2, with 8 positions matching TRBD1. CDR1 and CDR2 from the germline V gene are GTSNPN and SVGIG (reference sequence). V dropped 7 bases and J dropped 5; count of bases not matched to a gene: 9. This CDR3 is 13 amino acids long. This chain's CDR3 is CALTTGVGYGYTF. The CDR3 nucleotides read TGTGCCTTAACGACAGGGGTGGGTTATGGCTACACCTTC.

The chain links TRBV2 to TRBJ1-3; weak D call: TRBD1 (6 bases). CDR1 is SNHLY and CDR2 is FYNNEI in the germline V gene. V gave up 6 bases and J gave up 9 bases, with 9 bases separating them. The CDR3 sequence is 11 residues long. The CDR3 protein is CASSPRGTIYF. The CDR3 DNA follows: TGTGCCAGCAGCCCCAGGGGCACCATATATTTT.

The J gene is TRBJ2-1, the V gene TRBV19; TRBD1 aligns across 7 bases. V was clipped by 5 bases and J by 3 bases; unmatched bases: 4. CDR1 and CDR2 from the germline V gene are LNHDA and SQIVND (reference sequence). This CDR3 is built from 14 residues. In DNA, the CDR3 is TGTGCCAGTAGTCCGTGGGACAGCTACAATGAGCAGTTCTTC. Its protein is CASSPWDSYNEQFF.

This clone was seen a handful of times. The chain uses TRBV2 and TRBJ2-7, with a possible D match to TRBD1 (6 bases). This CDR3 region has 14 residues. Trimming pared 6 bases from V and 3 bases from J, leaving 15 bases between. Germline loops: CDR1 SNHLY, CDR2 FYNNEI. In DNA, the CDR3 is TGTGCCAGCAGGCAGGGGCGGGCGTTCTACGAGCAGTACGTC. Translating gives CASRQGRAFYEQYV.

The chain couples TRBV27 to TRBJ1-2, with D unresolved. Germline-derived CDR1 and CDR2 are MNHEY and SMNVEV (reference sequence). V was trimmed by 2 bases and J by 4 bases, leaving 8 bases between them. This CDR3 spans 13 amino acids. The CDR3 is CASSLKAGYGYTF. CDR3 sequence (DNA): TGTGCCAGCAGTTTAAAGGCAGGCTATGGCTACACCTTC.

The rearrangement joins TRBV4-1 to TRBJ2-4; unclear D gene. Between the trimmed V and J ends, which lost 1 base and 6 bases, there was a span of 10 bases. Germline loops: CDR1 MGHRA, CDR2 YSYEKL. This CDR3 comprises 14 residues. As DNA, the CDR3 is TGCGCCAGCAGCCAAGGGTGGTTCGGAAACATTCAGTACTTC. Translating it yields CASSQGWFGNIQYF.

The rearrangement joins TRBV18 to TRBJ2-5; D might be TRBD1 (5 bases). Germline V lookup: CDR1 KGHSH, CDR2 LQKENI. V was shortened by 2 bases and J by 2 bases, with 9 bases between the two germline ends. The CDR3 loop spans 14 amino acids. CDR3 in DNA: TGTGCCAGCTCACCAAGGAAGGGGCAAGAGACCCAGTACTTC. It encodes CASSPRKGQETQYF. Supplemented by reference TRBV18 and TRBJ2-5, the full variable domain reads NAGVMQNPRHLVRRRGQEARLRCSPMKGHSHVYWYRQLPEEGLKFMVYLQKENIIDESGMPKERFSAEFPKEGPSILRIQQVVRGDSAAYFCASSPRKGQETQYFGPGTRLLVL.

This clone was recorded once. The V and J genes are TRBV9 and TRBJ1-6; D possibly corresponds to TRBD1 (5 bases). Germline V gene lookup returns CDR1 SGDLS and CDR2 YYNGEE. V was cut by 3 bases and J by 3 bases, with 13 bases left in between. This CDR3 comprises 16 residues. In DNA, the CDR3 is TGTGCCAGCAGCGCTCAGGGAGGTGGCTATAATTCACCCCTCCACTTT. It codes for CASSAQGGGYNSPLHF.

The table lists this clone with a count of one. This sequence joins TRBV2 and TRBJ1-1, with D tentatively TRBD1 (6 bases). V was pared by 8 bases and J by 7 bases, with 14 bases between. Germline CDR1 and CDR2: SNHLY and FYNNEI. CDR3 size: 12 residues. The CDR3 here is CASSQGRSEAFF. The CDR3 bases are TGTGCCAGCTCCCAGGGGCGTAGTGAAGCTTTCTTT.

V is TRBV2 and J is TRBJ1-6, with 10 bases aligning to TRBD1. The CDR3 is 15 residues long. The germline V gene has CDR1 SNHLY and CDR2 FYNNEI. The junction had 7 bases not matched to a gene; V was cut back by 3 bases and J by 11 bases. This CDR3 reads CASSDATGGSPPLHF. CDR3 sequence (DNA): TGTGCCAGCAGTGATGCGACAGGGGGCTCTCCACCCCTCCACTTT.

The chain recombines TRBV29-1 with TRBJ1-2; 9 bases fit TRBD1. The J segment lost 8 bases and the V segment lost 5 bases, leaving 6 bases of the junction unmatched. CDR1 and CDR2 from the germline V gene are SQVTM and ANQGSEA. This CDR3 contains 12 residues. The CDR3 sequence is CSVRTGVEGYTF. The CDR3 nucleotides are TGCAGCGTTCGGACAGGGGTGGAGGGCTACACCTTC.

The chain recombines TRBV11-3 with TRBJ2-2; weak D call: TRBD2 (5 bases). The germline V gene has CDR1 SGHNT and CDR2 YENEEA. The CDR3 is 14 residues long. The germline V and J ends were trimmed by 2 bases and 3 bases, with 7 bases remaining between them. CDR3 DNA sequence: TGTGCCAGCAGCTTATTCGGGGACACCGGGGAGCTGTTTTTT. It translates to CASSLFGDTGELFF.

This clone occurred a few times. The J gene is TRBJ1-1, the V gene TRBV15; D is uncertain. CDR3 length: 12 residues. Trimming left V 2 bases short and J 6 bases short, with 7 bases between. CDR1 LNHNV and CDR2 YYDKDF come from the germline V gene (reference sequence). The CDR3 loop is CATSRLFPEAFF. CDR3 nucleotides: TGTGCCACCAGCAGATTATTCCCTGAAGCTTTCTTT. Complete variable domain (other parts from reference TRBV15 and TRBJ1-1): DAMVIQNPRYQVTQFGKPVTLSCSQTLNHNVMYWYQQKSSQAPKLLFHYYDKDFNNEADTPDNFQSRRPNTSFCFLDIRSPGLGDTAMYLCATSRLFPEAFFGQGTRLTVV.